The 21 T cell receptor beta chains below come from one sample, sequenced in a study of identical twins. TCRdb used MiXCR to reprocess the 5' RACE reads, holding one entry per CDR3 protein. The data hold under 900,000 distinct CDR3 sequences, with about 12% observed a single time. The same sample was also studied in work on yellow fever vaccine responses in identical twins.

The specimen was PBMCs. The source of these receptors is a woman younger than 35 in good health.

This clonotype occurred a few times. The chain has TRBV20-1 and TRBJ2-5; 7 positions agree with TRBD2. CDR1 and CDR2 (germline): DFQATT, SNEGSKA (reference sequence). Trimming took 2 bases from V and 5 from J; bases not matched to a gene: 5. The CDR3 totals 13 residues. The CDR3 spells CSARIAGRETQYF. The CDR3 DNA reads TGCAGTGCTAGAATAGCGGGTAGGGAGACCCAGTACTTC.

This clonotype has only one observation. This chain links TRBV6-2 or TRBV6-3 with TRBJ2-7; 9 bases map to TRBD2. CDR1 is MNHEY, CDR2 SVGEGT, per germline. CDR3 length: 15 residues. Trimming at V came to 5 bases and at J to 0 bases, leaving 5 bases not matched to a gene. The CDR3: CASSRREGSSYEQYF. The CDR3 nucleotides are TGTGCCAGCAGTAGGCGGGAGGGCTCCTCCTACGAGCAGTACTTC.

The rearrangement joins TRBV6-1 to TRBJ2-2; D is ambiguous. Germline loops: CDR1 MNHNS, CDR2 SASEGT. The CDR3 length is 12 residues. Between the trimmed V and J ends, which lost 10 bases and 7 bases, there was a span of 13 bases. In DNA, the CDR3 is TGTGCCACCCTCGGATGGCACGGGGAGCTGTTTTTT. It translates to CATLGWHGELFF.

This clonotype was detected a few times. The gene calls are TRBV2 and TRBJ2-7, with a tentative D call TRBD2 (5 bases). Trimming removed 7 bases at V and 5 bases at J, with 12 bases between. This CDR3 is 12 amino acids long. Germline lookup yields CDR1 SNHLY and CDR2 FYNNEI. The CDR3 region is CASIGAVHEQYF. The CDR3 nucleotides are TGTGCCAGCATAGGAGCGGTCCACGAGCAGTACTTC. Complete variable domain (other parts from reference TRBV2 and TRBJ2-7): EPEVTQTPSHQVTQMGQEVILRCVPISNHLYFYWYRQILGQKVEFLVSFYNNEISEKSEIFDDQFSVERPDGSNFTLKIRSTKLEDSAMYFCASIGAVHEQYFGPGTRLTVT.

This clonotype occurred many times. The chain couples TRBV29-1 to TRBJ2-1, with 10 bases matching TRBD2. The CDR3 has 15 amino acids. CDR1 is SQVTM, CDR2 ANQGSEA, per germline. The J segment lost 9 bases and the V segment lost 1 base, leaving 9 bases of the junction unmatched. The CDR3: CSVEGSAGGWAEQFF. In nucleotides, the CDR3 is TGCAGCGTTGAAGGGTCAGCGGGAGGGTGGGCTGAGCAGTTCTTC.

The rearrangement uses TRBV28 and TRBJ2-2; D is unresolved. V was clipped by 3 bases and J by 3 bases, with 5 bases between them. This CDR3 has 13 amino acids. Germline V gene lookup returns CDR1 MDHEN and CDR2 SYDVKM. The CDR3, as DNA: TGTGCCAGCAGTTTTTTTCACACCGGGGAGCTGTTTTTT. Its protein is CASSFFHTGELFF.

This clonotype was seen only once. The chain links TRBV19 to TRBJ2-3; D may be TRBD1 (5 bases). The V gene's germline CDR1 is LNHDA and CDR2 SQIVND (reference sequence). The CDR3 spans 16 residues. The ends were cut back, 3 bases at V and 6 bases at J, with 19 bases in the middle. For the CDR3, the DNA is TGTGCCAGTAGTATTGGCGTGGTAGGGGCGCTCGATACGCAGTATTTT. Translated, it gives CASSIGVVGALDTQYF.

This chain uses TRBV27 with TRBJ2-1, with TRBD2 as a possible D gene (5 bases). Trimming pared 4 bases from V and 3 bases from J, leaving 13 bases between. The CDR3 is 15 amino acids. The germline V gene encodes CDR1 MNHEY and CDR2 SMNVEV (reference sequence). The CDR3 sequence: CASSSERSHYNEQFF. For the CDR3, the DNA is TGTGCCAGCAGTTCCGAGCGGAGCCACTACAATGAGCAGTTCTTC.

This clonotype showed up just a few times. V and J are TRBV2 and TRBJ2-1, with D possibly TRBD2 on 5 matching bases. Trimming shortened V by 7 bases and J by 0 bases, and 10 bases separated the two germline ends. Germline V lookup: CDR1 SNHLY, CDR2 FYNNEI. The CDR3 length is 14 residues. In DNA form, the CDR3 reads TGTGCCAGCACCCGGGGTACCTCCTACAATGAGCAGTTCTTC. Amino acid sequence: CASTRGTSYNEQFF.

CDR3 amino acids: CASSYPSSGRVIGELFF. The CDR3 DNA reads TGTGCCAGCAGTTACCCTTCTAGCGGGAGGGTGATCGGGGAGCTGTTTTTT. This chain uses TRBV6-5 with TRBJ2-2; 12 positions agree with TRBD2. Trimming removed 2 bases from V and 7 bases from J; junction bases left unmatched: 8. The V gene's germline CDR1 is MNHEY and CDR2 SVGAGI. The CDR3 has 17 amino acids.

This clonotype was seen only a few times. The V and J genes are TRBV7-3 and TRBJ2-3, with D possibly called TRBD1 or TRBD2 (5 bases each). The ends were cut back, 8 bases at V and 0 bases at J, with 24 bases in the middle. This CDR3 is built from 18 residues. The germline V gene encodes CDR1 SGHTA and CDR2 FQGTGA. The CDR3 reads CASSEGKRPRLSTDTQYF. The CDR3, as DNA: TGTGCCAGCTCAGAGGGGAAAAGACCGCGCCTTAGCACAGATACGCAGTATTTT.

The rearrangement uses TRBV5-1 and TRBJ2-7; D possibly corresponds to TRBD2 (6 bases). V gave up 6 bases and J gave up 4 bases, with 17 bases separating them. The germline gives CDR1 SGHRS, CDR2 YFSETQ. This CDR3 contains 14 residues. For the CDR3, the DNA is TGCGCCAGCACCCAGGACGGGAGCAAGTACGAGCAGTACTTC. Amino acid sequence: CASTQDGSKYEQYF. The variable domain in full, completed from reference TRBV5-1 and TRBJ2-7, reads KAGVTQTPRYLIKTRGQQVTLSCSPISGHRSVSWYQQTPGQGLQFLFEYFSETQRNKGNFPGRFSGRQFSNSRSEMNVSTLELGDSALYLCASTQDGSKYEQYFGPGTRLTVT.

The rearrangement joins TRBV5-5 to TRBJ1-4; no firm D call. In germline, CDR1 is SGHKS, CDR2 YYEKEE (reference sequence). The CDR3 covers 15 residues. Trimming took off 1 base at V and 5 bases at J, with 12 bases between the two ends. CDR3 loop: CASSLIVSENEKLFF. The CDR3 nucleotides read TGTGCCAGCAGCTTGATTGTCAGTGAAAATGAAAAACTGTTTTTT.

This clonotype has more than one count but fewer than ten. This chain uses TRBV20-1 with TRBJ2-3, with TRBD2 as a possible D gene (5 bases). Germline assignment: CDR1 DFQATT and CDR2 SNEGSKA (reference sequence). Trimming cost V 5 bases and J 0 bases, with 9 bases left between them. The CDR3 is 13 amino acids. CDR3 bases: TGCAGTGCTTCCCAGCGGAGCACAGATACGCAGTATTTT. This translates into CSASQRSTDTQYF.

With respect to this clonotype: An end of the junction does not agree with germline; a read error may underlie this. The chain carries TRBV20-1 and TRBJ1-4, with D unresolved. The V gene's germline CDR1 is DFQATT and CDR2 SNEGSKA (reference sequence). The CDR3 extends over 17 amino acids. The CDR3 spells CSASPFETDATNEKLFF. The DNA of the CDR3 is TGCAGTGCTAGCCCTTTCGAGACTGACGCAACTAATGAAAAGCTGTTTTTT.

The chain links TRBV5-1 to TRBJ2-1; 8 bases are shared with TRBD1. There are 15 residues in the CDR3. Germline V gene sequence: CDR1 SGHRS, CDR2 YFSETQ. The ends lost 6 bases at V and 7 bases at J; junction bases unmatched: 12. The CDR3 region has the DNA TGCGCCAGCACCCCAGGGGGCCAAGTCAAGAATGAGCAGTTCTTC. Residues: CASTPGGQVKNEQFF.

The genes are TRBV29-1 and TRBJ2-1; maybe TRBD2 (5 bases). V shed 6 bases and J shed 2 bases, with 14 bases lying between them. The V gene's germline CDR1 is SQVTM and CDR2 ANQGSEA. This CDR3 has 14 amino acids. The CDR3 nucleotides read TGCAGCGTCTGGGAGCAGACAACCTACAATGAGCAGTTCTTC. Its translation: CSVWEQTTYNEQFF.

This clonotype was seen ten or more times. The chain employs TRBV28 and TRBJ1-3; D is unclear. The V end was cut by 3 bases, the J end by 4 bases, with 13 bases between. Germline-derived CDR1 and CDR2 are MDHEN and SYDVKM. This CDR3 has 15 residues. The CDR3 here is CASSFSHSKGNTIYF. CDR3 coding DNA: TGTGCCAGCAGTTTCTCCCACAGTAAGGGAAACACCATATATTTT.

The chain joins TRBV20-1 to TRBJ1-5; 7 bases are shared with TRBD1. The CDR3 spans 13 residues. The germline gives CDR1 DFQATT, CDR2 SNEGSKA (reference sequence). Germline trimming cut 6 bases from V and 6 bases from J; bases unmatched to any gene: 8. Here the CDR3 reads CSAIQGLVQPQHF. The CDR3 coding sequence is TGCAGTGCGATACAGGGGTTGGTTCAGCCCCAGCATTTT.

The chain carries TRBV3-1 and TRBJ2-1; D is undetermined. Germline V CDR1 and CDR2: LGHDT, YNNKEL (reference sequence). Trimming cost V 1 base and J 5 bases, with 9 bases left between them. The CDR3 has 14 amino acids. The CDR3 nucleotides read TGTGCCAGCAGCCAAGGGGTAGTTGACAATGAGCAGTTCTTC. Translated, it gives CASSQGVVDNEQFF.

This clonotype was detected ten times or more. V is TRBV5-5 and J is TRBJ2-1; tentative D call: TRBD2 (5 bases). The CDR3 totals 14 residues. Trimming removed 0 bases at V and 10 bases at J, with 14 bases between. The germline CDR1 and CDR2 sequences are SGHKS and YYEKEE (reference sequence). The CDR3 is CASSLAVAGGEQFF. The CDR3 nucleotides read TGTGCCAGCAGCTTGGCCGTCGCGGGTGGCGAGCAGTTCTTC. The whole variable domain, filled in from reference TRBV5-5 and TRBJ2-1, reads DAGVTQSPTHLIKTRGQQVTLRCSPISGHKSVSWYQQVLGQGPQFIFQYYEKEERGRGNFPDRFSARQFPNYSSELNVNALLLGDSALYLCASSLAVAGGEQFFGPGTRLTVL.